The rows below give T cell receptor beta chains drawn from one sample of a study of radiation and T cells in renal cell carcinoma. Assay used: immunoSEQ multiplex PCR; TCRdb lists only in-frame clones, some missing. Found here are approximately 51,000 clones, roughly 84% of them singletons; the top ten hold 30% to 35%. Sequencing used blood, obtained from a patient whose treatment included radiotherapy and nephrectomy. Receptor source: a woman aged 70-85 years with renal cell carcinoma. The CDR3 runs from the conserved cysteine through the conserved F or W. Each record gives: D gene, V gene, J gene, clone size, CDR3 protein, CDR3 DNA. A D gene is named only where the DNA matches it firmly. Clone size is shown for a subset of rows, as once, few, many or a class of expanded clone.

.	TRBV21-1	TRBJ2-7	few	CASSKTPGDF	TGTGCCAGCAGCAAGACACCCGGAGACTTC
TRBD1	TRBV2	TRBJ2-4	.	CASSEFGGQGYIQYF	TGTGCCAGCAGTGAGTTCGGAGGACAGGGGTACATTCAGTACTTC
TRBD1	TRBV5-6	TRBJ1-5	once	CASSLADRVGQPQHF	TGTGCCAGCAGCTTAGCCGACAGGGTGGGTCAGCCCCAGCATTTT
.	TRBV5-1	TRBJ1-2	.	CASSLGGSTRTLYGYTF	TGCGCCAGCAGCTTGGGTGGATCAACTCGAACGCTCTATGGCTACACCTTC
TRBD1	TRBV9	TRBJ2-2	medium-sized	CASSTTGGAGTGELFF	TGTGCCAGCAGCACCACAGGGGGCGCGGGCACCGGGGAGCTGTTTTTT
TRBD2	TRBV5-4	TRBJ2-7	.	CASSSLGLAGGPSYEQYF	TGTGCCAGCAGCTCCCTTGGGCTAGCGGGGGGCCCCTCCTACGAGCAGTACTTC
.	TRBV7-3	TRBJ2-1	.	CASSLRPSDEQFF	TGTGCCAGCAGCTTAAGGCCCAGCGATGAGCAGTTCTTC
TRBD1	TRBV4-1	TRBJ1-4	.	CASSRQEGTANEKLFF	TGCGCCAGCAGCCGGCAAGAGGGGACAGCTAATGAAAAACTGTTTTTT
TRBD1	TRBV19	TRBJ1-4	.	CASSSGQDEKLFF	TGTGCCAGTAGTAGCGGACAGGATGAAAAACTGTTTTTT
TRBD2	TRBV9	TRBJ2-3	.	CASSVTSGRVADTQYF	TGTGCCAGCAGCGTTACTAGCGGGAGGGTGGCAGATACGCAGTATTTT
TRBD1	TRBV7-9	TRBJ1-5	.	CASSPPGQLNQPQHF	TGTGCCAGCAGCCCTCCGGGACAGCTGAATCAGCCCCAGCATTTT
TRBD1	TRBV6-1	TRBJ1-2	once	CASSGTGGSYGYTF	TGTGCCAGCAGCGGGACAGGGGGGTCGTATGGCTACACCTTC
.	TRBV2	TRBJ1-2	.	CASCPDRNYGYTF	TGTGCCAGCTGTCCCGACAGGAACTATGGCTACACCTTC
.	TRBV27	TRBJ1-2	.	CASSQSRDAPYGYTF	TGTGCCAGCAGTCAGTCCAGGGACGCCCCGTATGGCTACACCTTC
.	TRBV10-3	TRBJ2-5	.	CAINPSGGAETQYF	TGTGCCATCAACCCCTCCGGGGGCGCGGAGACCCAGTACTTC
.	TRBV6-6	TRBJ1-4	.	CASSYSDASNEKLFF	TGTGCCAGCAGTTACTCGGACGCCAGTAATGAAAAACTGTTTTTT
.	TRBV19	TRBJ1-2	.	CASRTGEANYGYTF	TGTGCCAGTAGAACGGGGGAGGCTAACTATGGCTACACCTTC
.	TRBV5-8	TRBJ1-2	.	CASSLSLSRGMNYGYTF	TGTGCCAGCAGCCTCTCCCTCTCCCGGGGGATGAACTATGGCTACACCTTC
TRBD1	TRBV6-6	TRBJ2-7	.	CATGTDYSGEQYF	TGTGCCACCGGGACAGACTACTCGGGCGAGCAGTACTTC
.	TRBV10-1	TRBJ1-5	.	CASSERQYSNQPQHF	TGCGCCAGCAGTGAGAGACAGTATAGCAATCAGCCCCAGCATTTT
.	TRBV6-5	TRBJ1-6	.	CASSPVEVDSPLHF	TGTGCCAGCAGTCCCGTGGAAGTCGATTCACCCCTCCACTTT
.	TRBV30	TRBJ1-1	once	CAWSVQRFPLLSVGTEAFF	TGTGCCTGGAGTGTACAGAGGTTTCCTTTACTGTCCGTAGGCACTGAAGCTTTCTTT
TRBD1	TRBV7-2	TRBJ1-5	.	CASSLATGGADQPQHF	TGTGCCAGCAGCTTAGCTACAGGGGGCGCGGATCAGCCCCAGCATTTT
.	TRBV5-1	TRBJ2-7	.	CASSSTVYEQYF	TGCGCCAGCAGTTCAACAGTGTACGAGCAGTACTTC
.	TRBV9	TRBJ1-5	.	CASSVELGQPQHF	TGTGCCAGCAGCGTAGAACTGGGTCAGCCCCAGCATTTT
TRBD1	TRBV5-6	TRBJ2-7	.	CASSWGQGASYEQYF	TGTGCCAGCAGCTGGGGACAGGGGGCTTCCTACGAGCAGTACTTC
.	TRBV19	TRBJ2-7	.	CASSATVSYEQYF	TGTGCCAGTAGTGCGACAGTCTCCTACGAGCAGTACTTC
TRBD2	TRBV9	TRBJ2-1	.	CASSVETSGGNEQFF	TGTGCCAGCAGCGTAGAGACTAGCGGGGGCAATGAGCAGTTCTTC
.	TRBV11-2	TRBJ1-2	.	CASSLAAGFYGYTF	TGTGCCAGCAGCTTAGCGGCAGGGTTCTATGGCTACACCTTC
TRBD2	TRBV4-2	TRBJ2-5	.	CASSSLTSGGQETQYF	TGTGCCAGCAGCTCCTTGACTAGCGGGGGACAAGAGACCCAGTACTTC
.	TRBV21-1	TRBJ2-7	.	CASGYSTYEQYF	TGTGCCAGCGGATACAGCACCTACGAGCAGTACTTC
TRBD1	TRBV11-2	TRBJ1-2	.	CASTRQGGEYGYTF	TGTGCCAGCACTCGTCAAGGGGGCGAATATGGCTACACCTTC
.	TRBV4-2	TRBJ2-3	.	CASSPWGADTQYF	TGTGCCAGCAGCCCGTGGGGGGCAGATACGCAGTATTTT
.	TRBV2	TRBJ2-7	.	CASKETPGYEQYF	TGTGCCAGCAAGGAAACACCTGGGTACGAGCAGTACTTC
.	TRBV7-9	TRBJ1-4	.	CASSPGTQGVRNEKLFF	TGTGCCAGCAGCCCCGGGACCCAAGGGGTAAGGAATGAAAAACTGTTTTTT
TRBD1	TRBV6-1	TRBJ1-5	.	CASKTGPTENQPQHF	TGTGCCAGCAAGACAGGGCCCACGGAAAATCAGCCCCAGCATTTT
.	TRBV27	TRBJ2-2	.	CASSSGPKGPGELFF	TGTGCCAGCAGTTCGGGCCCTAAAGGCCCCGGGGAGCTGTTTTTT
.	TRBV7-7	TRBJ2-1	.	CASSLAGDYNEQFF	TGTGCCAGCAGCTTAGCGGGAGATTACAATGAGCAGTTCTTC
TRBD1	TRBV5-1	TRBJ2-6	.	CASSLFSGQGYSGANVLTF	TGCGCCAGCAGCTTGTTTTCCGGACAGGGTTACTCTGGGGCCAACGTCCTGACTTTC
.	TRBV5-6	TRBJ2-4	.	CASSWGPTGAKNIQYF	TGTGCCAGCAGCTGGGGGCCAACGGGGGCCAAAAACATTCAGTACTTC
.	TRBV6-1	TRBJ2-1	.	CASWGPYNEQFF	TGTGCCAGCTGGGGACCTTACAATGAGCAGTTCTTC
.	TRBV2	TRBJ1-2	.	CASNGHEYGYTF	TGTGCCAGCAACGGACATGAGTATGGCTACACCTTC
.	TRBV25-1	TRBJ2-1	.	CASTSGSYNEQFF	TGTGCCAGCACATCGGGGTCCTACAATGAGCAGTTCTTC
TRBD1	TRBV2	TRBJ2-7	.	CASSKRDRGTYEQYF	TGTGCCAGCAGTAAACGGGACAGGGGAACCTACGAGCAGTACTTC
.	TRBV27	TRBJ1-5	.	CASSFRVDSNQPQHF	TGTGCCAGCAGTTTCAGGGTTGATAGCAATCAGCCCCAGCATTTT
.	TRBV29-1	TRBJ1-1	.	CSVATGRSGTEAFF	TGCAGCGTTGCCACCGGGAGATCGGGCACTGAAGCTTTCTTT
.	TRBV6-5	TRBJ1-4	once	CASSNAGPLGEKLFF	TGTGCCAGCAGCAATGCCGGACCTCTGGGTGAAAAACTGTTTTTT
.	TRBV7-6	TRBJ2-7	.	CASSEKQGEYEQYF	TGTGCCAGCAGCGAGAAACAGGGTGAGTACGAGCAGTACTTC
.	TRBV19	TRBJ2-7	.	CASSIDQATYEQYF	TGTGCCAGTAGTATAGACCAAGCCACCTACGAGCAGTACTTC
TRBD2	TRBV2	TRBJ2-3	.	CASSELAGGGTDTQYF	TGTGCCAGCAGTGAACTAGCGGGGGGTGGGACAGATACGCAGTATTTT
.	TRBV7-9	TRBJ2-2	.	CASSQLGGLSTGELFF	TGTGCCAGCAGCCAGCTAGGGGGACTTTCCACCGGGGAGCTGTTTTTT
TRBD2	TRBV6-1	TRBJ2-1	.	CASSPSSGGSNEQFF	TGTGCCAGCAGCCCCTCTAGCGGGGGGTCCAATGAGCAGTTCTTC
.	TRBV7-3	TRBJ1-2	.	CASSPGGAGGYTF	TGTGCCAGCAGCCCGGGGGGGGCTGGGGGCTACACCTTC
.	TRBV9	TRBJ2-1	.	CASSTNNEQFF	TGTGCCAGCAGCACGAACAATGAGCAGTTCTTC
.	TRBV2	TRBJ1-2	.	CASSETPNYGYTF	TGTGCCAGCAGTGAAACACCTAACTATGGCTACACCTTC
.	TRBV7-9	TRBJ2-1	.	CASSSNSNEQFF	TGTGCCAGCAGCTCCAACTCCAATGAGCAGTTCTTC
.	TRBV19	TRBJ1-6	few	CASSGPAGRSSPLHF	TGTGCCAGTAGTGGGCCAGCAGGGAGGAGCTCACCCCTCCACTTT
TRBD2	TRBV5-5	TRBJ2-1	.	CASSLTSGSHEQFF	TGTGCCAGCAGCTTGACTAGCGGGAGTCATGAGCAGTTCTTC
.	TRBV5-6	TRBJ1-2	.	CASSPPGAGLNYGYTF	TGTGCCAGCAGCCCCCCCGGGGCAGGGTTAAACTATGGCTACACCTTC
.	TRBV5-6	TRBJ2-3	.	CASSSGSDTQYF	TGTGCCAGCAGTAGTGGGTCAGATACGCAGTATTTT